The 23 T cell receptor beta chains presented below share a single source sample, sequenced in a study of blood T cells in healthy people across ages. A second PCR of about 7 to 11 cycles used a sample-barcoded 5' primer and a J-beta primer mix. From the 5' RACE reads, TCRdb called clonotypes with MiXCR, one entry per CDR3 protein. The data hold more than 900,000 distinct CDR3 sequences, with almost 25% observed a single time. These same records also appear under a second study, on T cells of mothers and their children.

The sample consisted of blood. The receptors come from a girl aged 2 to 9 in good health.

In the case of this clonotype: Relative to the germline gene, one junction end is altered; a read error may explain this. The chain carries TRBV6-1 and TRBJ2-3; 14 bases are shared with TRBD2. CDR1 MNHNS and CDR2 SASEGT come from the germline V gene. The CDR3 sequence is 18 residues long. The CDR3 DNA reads TGCGCCAGCAGGAGACTAGCGGGAGGGGGATCTTCGGCAGATACGCAGTATTTT. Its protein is CASRRLAGGGSSADTQYF.

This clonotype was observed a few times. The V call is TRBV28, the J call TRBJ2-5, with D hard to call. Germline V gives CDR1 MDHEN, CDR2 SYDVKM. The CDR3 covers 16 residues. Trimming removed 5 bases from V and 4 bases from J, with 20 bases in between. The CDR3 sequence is CASSSPGRWTRETQYF. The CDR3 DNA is TGTGCCAGCAGTAGCCCGGGCAGGTGGACGAGAGAGACCCAGTACTTC.

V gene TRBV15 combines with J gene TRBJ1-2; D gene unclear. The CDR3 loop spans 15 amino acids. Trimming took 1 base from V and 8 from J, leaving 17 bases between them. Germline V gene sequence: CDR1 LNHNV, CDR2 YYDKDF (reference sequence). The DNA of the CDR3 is TGTGCCACCAGCAGAGTTATAGGGCCGGCGGGCGGCTACACCTTC. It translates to CATSRVIGPAGGYTF.

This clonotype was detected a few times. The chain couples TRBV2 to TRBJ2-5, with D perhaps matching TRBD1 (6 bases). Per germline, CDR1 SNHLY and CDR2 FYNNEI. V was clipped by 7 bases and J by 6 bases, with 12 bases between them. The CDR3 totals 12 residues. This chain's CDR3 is CASNEDSKTQYF. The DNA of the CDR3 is TGTGCCAGCAACGAGGACAGTAAGACCCAGTACTTC.

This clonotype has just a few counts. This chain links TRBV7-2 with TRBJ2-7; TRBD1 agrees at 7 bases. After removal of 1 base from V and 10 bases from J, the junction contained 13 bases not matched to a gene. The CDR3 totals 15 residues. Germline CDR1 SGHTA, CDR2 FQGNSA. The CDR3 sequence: CASSLGRGSLEQQYF. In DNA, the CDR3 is TGTGCCAGCAGCTTAGGCAGGGGGTCCCTAGAGCAACAGTACTTC.

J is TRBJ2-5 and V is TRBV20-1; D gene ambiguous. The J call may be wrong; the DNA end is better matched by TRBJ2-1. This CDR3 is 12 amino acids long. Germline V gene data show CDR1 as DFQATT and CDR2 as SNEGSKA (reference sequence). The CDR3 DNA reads TGCAGTGCTAGATTGCGTGGGGATGAGCAGTTCTTC. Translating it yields CSARLRGDEQFF.

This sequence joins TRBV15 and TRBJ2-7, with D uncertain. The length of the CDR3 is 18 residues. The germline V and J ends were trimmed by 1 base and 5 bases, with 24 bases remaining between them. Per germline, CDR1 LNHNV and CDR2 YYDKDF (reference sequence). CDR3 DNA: TGTGCCACCAGCAGAGTTCCTGACGCCCGTTCGTTCCGGGACGAGCAGTACTTC. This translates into CATSRVPDARSFRDEQYF.

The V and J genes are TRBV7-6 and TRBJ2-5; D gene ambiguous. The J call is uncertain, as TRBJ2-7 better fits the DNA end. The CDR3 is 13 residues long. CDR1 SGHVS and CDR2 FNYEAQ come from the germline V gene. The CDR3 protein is CASSLGWGYEQYF. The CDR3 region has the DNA TGTGCCAGCAGCTTAGGATGGGGCTACGAGCAGTACTTC.

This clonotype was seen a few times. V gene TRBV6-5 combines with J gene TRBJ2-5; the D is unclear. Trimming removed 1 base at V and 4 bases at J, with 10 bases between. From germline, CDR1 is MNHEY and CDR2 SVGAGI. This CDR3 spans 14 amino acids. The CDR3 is CASSYLRKGETQYF. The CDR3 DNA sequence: TGTGCCAGCAGTTACTTGCGGAAGGGAGAGACCCAGTACTTC.

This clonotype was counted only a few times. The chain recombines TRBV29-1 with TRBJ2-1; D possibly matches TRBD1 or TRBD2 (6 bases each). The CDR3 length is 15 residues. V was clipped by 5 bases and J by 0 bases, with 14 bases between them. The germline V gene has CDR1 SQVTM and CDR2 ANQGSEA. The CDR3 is CSVIGGMSSYNEQFF. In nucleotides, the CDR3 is TGCAGCGTTATAGGGGGGATGAGCTCCTACAATGAGCAGTTCTTC.

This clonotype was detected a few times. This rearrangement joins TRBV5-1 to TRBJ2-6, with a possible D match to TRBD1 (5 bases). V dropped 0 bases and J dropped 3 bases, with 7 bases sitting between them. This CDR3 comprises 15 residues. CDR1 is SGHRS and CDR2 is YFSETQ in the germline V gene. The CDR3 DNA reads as TGCGCCAGCAGCTTGGCAGGGATTGGGGCCAACGTCCTGACTTTC. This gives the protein CASSLAGIGANVLTF.

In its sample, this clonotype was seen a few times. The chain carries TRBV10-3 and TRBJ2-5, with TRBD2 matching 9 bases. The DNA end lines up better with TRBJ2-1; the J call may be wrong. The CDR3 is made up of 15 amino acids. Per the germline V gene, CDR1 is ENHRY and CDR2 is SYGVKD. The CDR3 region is CAIQNLSGGRDEQFF. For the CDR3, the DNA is TGTGCCATCCAAAACCTTAGCGGGGGCAGGGATGAGCAGTTCTTC.

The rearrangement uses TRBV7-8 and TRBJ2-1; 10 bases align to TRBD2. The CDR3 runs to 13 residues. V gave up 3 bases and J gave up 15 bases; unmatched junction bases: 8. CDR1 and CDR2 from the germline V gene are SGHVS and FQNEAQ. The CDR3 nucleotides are TGTGCCAGCAGCTTCGTCCTAGCGGGGGTCGGGTTCTTC. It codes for CASSFVLAGVGFF.

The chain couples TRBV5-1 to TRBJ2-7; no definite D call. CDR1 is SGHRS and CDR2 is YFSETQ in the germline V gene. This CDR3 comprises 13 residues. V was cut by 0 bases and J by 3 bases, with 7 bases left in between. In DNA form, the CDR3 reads TGCGCCAGCAGCTTGGCCCAGGACTACGAGCAGTACTTC. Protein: CASSLAQDYEQYF.

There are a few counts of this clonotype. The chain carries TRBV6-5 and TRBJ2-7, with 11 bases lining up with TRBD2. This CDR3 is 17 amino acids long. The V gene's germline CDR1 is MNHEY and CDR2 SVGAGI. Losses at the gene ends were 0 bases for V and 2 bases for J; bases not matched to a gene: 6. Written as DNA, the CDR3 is TGTGCCAGCAGTTACTCGAGACTAGCGGGGACTCCCTACGAGCAGTACTTC. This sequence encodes CASSYSRLAGTPYEQYF.

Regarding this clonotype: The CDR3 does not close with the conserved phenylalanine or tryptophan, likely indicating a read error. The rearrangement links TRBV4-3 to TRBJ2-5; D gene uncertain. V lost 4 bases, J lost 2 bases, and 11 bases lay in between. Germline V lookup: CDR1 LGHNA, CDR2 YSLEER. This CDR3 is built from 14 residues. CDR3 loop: CASSREQIQETQYL. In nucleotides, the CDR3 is TGCGCCAGCAGCCGGGAACAGATTCAAGAGACCCAGTACCTC.

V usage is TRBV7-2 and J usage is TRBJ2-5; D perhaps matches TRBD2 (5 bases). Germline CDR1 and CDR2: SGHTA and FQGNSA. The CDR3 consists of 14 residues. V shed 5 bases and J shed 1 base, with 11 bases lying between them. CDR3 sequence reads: CASSRGLSQETQYF. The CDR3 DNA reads TGTGCCAGCAGCAGAGGACTGAGCCAAGAGACCCAGTACTTC.

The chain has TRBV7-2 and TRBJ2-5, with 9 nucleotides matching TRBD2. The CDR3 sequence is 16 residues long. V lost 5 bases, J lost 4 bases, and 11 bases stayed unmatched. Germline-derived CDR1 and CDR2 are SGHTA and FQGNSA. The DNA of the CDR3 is TGTGCCAGCAGCCGCTTTAGAGCGGGGGGTTCAGAGACCCAGTACTTC. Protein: CASSRFRAGGSETQYF. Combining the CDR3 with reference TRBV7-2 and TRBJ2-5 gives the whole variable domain GAGVSQSPSNKVTEKGKDVELRCDPISGHTALYWYRQSLGQGLEFLIYFQGNSAPDKSGLPSDRFSAERTGGSVSTLTIQRTQQEDSAVYLCASSRFRAGGSETQYFGPGTRLLVL.

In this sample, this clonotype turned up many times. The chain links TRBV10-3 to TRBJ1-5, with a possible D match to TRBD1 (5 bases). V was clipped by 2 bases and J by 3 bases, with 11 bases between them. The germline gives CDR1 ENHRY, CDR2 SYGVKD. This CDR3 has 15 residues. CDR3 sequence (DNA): TGTGCCATCAGTGAGGGAGGGGACTCCAATCAGCCCCAGCATTTT. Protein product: CAISEGGDSNQPQHF.

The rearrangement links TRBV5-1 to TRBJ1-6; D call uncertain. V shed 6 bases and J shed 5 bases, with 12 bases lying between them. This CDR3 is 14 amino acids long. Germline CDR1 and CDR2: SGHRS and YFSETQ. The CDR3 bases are TGCGCCAGCACCCGGACGGATGATAATTCACCCCTCCACTTT. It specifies CASTRTDDNSPLHF.

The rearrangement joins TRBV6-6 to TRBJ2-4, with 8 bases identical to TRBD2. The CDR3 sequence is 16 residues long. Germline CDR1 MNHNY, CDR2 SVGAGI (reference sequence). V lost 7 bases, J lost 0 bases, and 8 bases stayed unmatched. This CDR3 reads CASKGGGSLAKNIQYF. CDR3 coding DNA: TGTGCCAGCAAGGGCGGGGGGAGCCTAGCCAAAAACATTCAGTACTTC.

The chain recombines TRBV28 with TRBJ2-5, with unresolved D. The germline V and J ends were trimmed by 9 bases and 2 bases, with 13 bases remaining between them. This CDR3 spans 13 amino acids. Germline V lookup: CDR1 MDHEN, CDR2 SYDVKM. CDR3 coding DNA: TGTGCCAGTCATTCCCTAGGGCAAGAGACCCAGTACTTC. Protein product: CASHSLGQETQYF. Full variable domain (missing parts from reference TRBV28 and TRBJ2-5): DVKVTQSSRYLVKRTGEKVFLECVQDMDHENMFWYRQDPGLGLRLIYFSYDVKMKEKGDIPEGYSVSREKKERFSLILESASTNQTSMYLCASHSLGQETQYFGPGTRLLVL.

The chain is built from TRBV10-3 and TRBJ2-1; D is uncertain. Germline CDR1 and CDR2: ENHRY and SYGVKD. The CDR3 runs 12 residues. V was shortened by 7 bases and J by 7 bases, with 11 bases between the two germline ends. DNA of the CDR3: TGTGCCATCATGCATACCTCTAATGAGCAGTTCTTC. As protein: CAIMHTSNEQFF.